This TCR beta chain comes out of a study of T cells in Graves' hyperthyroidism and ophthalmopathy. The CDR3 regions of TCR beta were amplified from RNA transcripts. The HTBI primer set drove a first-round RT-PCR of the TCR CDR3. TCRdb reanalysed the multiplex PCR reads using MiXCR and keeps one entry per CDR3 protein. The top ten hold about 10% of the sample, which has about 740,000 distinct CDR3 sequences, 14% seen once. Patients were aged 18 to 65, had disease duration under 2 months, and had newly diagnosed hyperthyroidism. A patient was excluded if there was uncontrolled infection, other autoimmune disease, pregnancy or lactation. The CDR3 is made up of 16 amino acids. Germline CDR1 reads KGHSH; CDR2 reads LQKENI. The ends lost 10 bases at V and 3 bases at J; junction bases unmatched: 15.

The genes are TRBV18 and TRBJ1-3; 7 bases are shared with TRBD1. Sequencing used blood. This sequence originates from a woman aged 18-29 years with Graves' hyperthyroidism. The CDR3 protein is CATAKTVQGNGNTIYF. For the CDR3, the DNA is TGTGCCACGGCAAAAACGGTACAGGGGAATGGAAACACCATATATTTT.